The source of this T cell receptor (beta chain) is a study of cytomegalovirus exposure and HLA in healthy donors. Study results and limitations: 87-base-pair reads could not separate some V segments, including TRBV6-2 and TRBV6-3.

Concerning this clone itself: Antigen: not known.

Trimming removed 5 bases from V and 4 bases from J; junction bases left unmatched: 3. CDR1 and CDR2 from the germline V gene are SGHTA and FQGTGA. The CDR3 totals 14 residues. The PCR employed 60 Vbeta primers together with 13 Jbeta primers. Some clones are missing from TCRdb's copy, which holds only in-frame ones; the method was immunoSEQ multiplex PCR. The profile shows about 180,000 clones, over 60% of them singletons. The J gene is TRBJ2-2, the V gene TRBV7-3; 8 nucleotides match TRBD2. This TCR derives from a man younger than 30 in good health and CMV-seronegative. Sample: PBMCs. The CDR3 is CASSALAVTGELFF. Here the CDR3 DNA reads TGTGCCAGCAGCGCACTAGCGGTCACCGGGGAGCTGTTTTTT.